Below, one T cell receptor (beta chain) is given with its context. The genomic DNA TCR beta CDR3 region underwent two rounds of multiplex PCR. TRBV and TRBJ genes each had their own specific primers in first-round PCR. TCRdb reanalysed the multiplex PCR reads using MiXCR and keeps one entry per CDR3 protein. The data show 20,000 to 25,000 distinct CDR3 sequences, 40% to 45% seen once. This record belongs to a study of prognosis after radiotherapy for stage I lung cancer. The CDR3 is 15 amino acids. Germline CDR1 reads LGHNA; CDR2 reads YNFKEQ. V was clipped by 5 bases and J by 3 bases; unmatched bases: 8.

The specimen comprised PBMCs, sampled before or after stereotactic body radiation therapy (not recorded which). The J gene is TRBJ2-7, the V gene TRBV4-2; the match to TRBD1 covers 9 bases. This TCR came from a donor of 50 years or more with non-small cell lung cancer. In DNA, the CDR3 is TGTGCCAGCAGCGGAGGGGACAGGGAGGGCTACGAGCAGTACTTC. It translates to CASSGGDREGYEQYF.